Listed below are T cell receptor beta chains from one sample, sequenced in a study of blood T cell repertoires in COVID-19. This table comes from immunoSEQ multiplex PCR, and its TCRdb copy is limited to in-frame clones, with some not included. The data contain 190,000 or so clones, 75% to 90% of them seen just once; the ten biggest clones take up 3.5% to 5.5%. Specimen: PBMCs or T cells enriched from blood (not recorded which). The receptors here all came from a woman between 25 and 40 years old who had been exposed to COVID-19. CDR3s include the opening cysteine and the closing phenylalanine or tryptophan. D genes are given only for firm matches. Expanded clones get a size class; other rows say once, few or many, or leave the size out.

d_call j_call v_call clone_size cdr3_nt cdr3_aa
TRBD1 TRBJ1-1 TRBV7-3 few TGTGCCAGCAGCTTAAGGGCCGGGACAGGGGTTACCAACACTGAAGCTTTCTTT CASSLRAGTGVTNTEAFF
- TRBJ1-6 TRBV9 - TGTGCCAGCAGCGTTTCGACAGGCAGTAATTCACCCCTCCACTTT CASSVSTGSNSPLHF
- TRBJ2-7 TRBV7-2 few TGTGCCAGCAGCTTAGATCCGGGTCGGGAGCAGTACTTC CASSLDPGREQYF
- TRBJ1-4 TRBV11-2 - TGTGCCAGCAGCTTAGGGGGCTTAAGGGAGGCCCGAACTAATGAAAAACTGTTTTTT CASSLGGLREARTNEKLFF
- TRBJ1-1 TRBV2 - TGTGCCAGCAGGGATACAGGGAAATTTTCCACTGAAGCTTTCTTT CASRDTGKFSTEAFF
- TRBJ1-2 TRBV5-1 few TGCGCCAGCAGCCCTGACTTCACTCCTTACTATGGCTACACCTTC CASSPDFTPYYGYTF
TRBD1 TRBJ1-2 TRBV2 - TGTGCCAGGGGAGCAAGGGACAGATATGGCTACACCTTC CARGARDRYGYTF
TRBD1 TRBJ1-2 TRBV5-4 - TGTGCCAGCAGCTGGGGTAACTGGGGTGGGACAGGGAGCGGCTACACCTTC CASSWGNWGGTGSGYTF
- TRBJ2-6 TRBV3-1/TRBV3-2 - TGTGCCAGCAGCTCGATATTTCAGGGCTCTGGGGCCAACGTCCTGACTTTC CASSSIFQGSGANVLTF
TRBD1 TRBJ1-6 TRBV2 - TGTGCCAGCAGTGAATGGGACAGAGACTCACCCCTCCACTTT CASSEWDRDSPLHF
- TRBJ1-1 TRBV7-3 - TGTGCCAGCAGCTTAAACCCCGGCGGGGGCTGGAACACTGAAGCTTTCTTT CASSLNPGGGWNTEAFF
- TRBJ1-2 TRBV11-3 - TGTGCCAGCAGCGCTAGTTCCGGGTCGCAGGGCTACACCTTC CASSASSGSQGYTF
TRBD1 TRBJ1-2 TRBV11-3 - TGTGCCAGCAGCACTAGAGGGGGCGACTATGGCTACACCTTC CASSTRGGDYGYTF
- TRBJ1-5 TRBV7-2 - TGTGCCAGCAGCTTCGCGCCGAATCAGCCCCAGCATTTT CASSFAPNQPQHF
- TRBJ1-2 TRBV5-6 few TGTGCCAGCAGCAAGAGACAGGCGAACTATGGCTACACCTTC CASSKRQANYGYTF
TRBD1 TRBJ1-2 TRBV30 - TGTGCCTGGAGTCCCAGGACAGGGGCTGGCTACACCTTC CAWSPRTGAGYTF
- TRBJ1-6 TRBV30 - TGTGCCTGGAGTAAACAGGGAGCTTCACCCCTCCACTTT CAWSKQGASPLHF
- TRBJ1-2 TRBV11-2 - TGTGCCAGCAGCTTAGTTGGGCCCGGTCCCTATGGCTACACCTTC CASSLVGPGPYGYTF
TRBD1 TRBJ2-1 TRBV9 - TGTGCCAGCAGCGCCCGGGACAGGGGCTACAATGAGCAGTTCTTC CASSARDRGYNEQFF
- TRBJ2-7 TRBV30 once TGTGCCTGGAGTTTAACCGGACAGTACCCTTACGAGCAGTACTTC CAWSLTGQYPYEQYF
- TRBJ2-1 TRBV4-2 - TGTGCCAGCAGCCAAGGGCAGGGTGAAAATGAGCAGTTCTTC CASSQGQGENEQFF
- TRBJ2-6 TRBV4-2 - TGTGCCAGCAGCCAAGGCTTAGCTAGCGTGAGCTCTGGGGCCAACGTCCTGACTTTC CASSQGLASVSSGANVLTF
- TRBJ1-1 TRBV6-5 - TGTGCCAGCAGTTACTCTTTCCTAGAGCGGTACACTGAAGCTTTCTTT CASSYSFLERYTEAFF
TRBD1 TRBJ1-2 TRBV5-4 few TGTGCCAGCAGCCATCCACAGGGGGCTGAAGGCTACACCTTC CASSHPQGAEGYTF
- TRBJ1-3 TRBV5-6 - TGTGCCAGCAGCTACAGGGATGGAAACACCATATATTTT CASSYRDGNTIYF
- TRBJ1-1 TRBV2 - TGTGCCAGCAGCGCCGGACAGCCAGGAGGAGCTTTCTTT CASSAGQPGGAFF
TRBD1 TRBJ2-2 TRBV9 - TGTGCCAGCAGCGCCGGGACAGGGGGTCGCACCGGGGAGCTGTTTTTT CASSAGTGGRTGELFF
- TRBJ1-6 TRBV6-2/TRBV6-3 - TGTGCCAGCAGTGGACAAAGGGATTCACCCCTCCACTTT CASSGQRDSPLHF
- TRBJ2-2 TRBV5-4 few TGTGCCAGCACCTCAACCTCCGGGACAAACACCGGGGAGCTGTTTTTT CASTSTSGTNTGELFF
- TRBJ1-1 TRBV19 few TGTGCCAGTAGTATCGGAACTATGAACACTGAAGCTTTCTTT CASSIGTMNTEAFF
TRBD1 TRBJ1-6 TRBV10-3 - TGTGCCATCAGTGAGAGGGGGGACAGGTATTCACCCCTCCACTTT CAISERGDRYSPLHF
TRBD1 TRBJ1-2 TRBV11-2 - TGTGCCAGCAGCTTAAGACAGGGGCTAGGCTACACCTTC CASSLRQGLGYTF
TRBD2 TRBJ2-1 TRBV5-1 once TGCGCCAGCAGCTTTACGGGACTAGGTCATGGTAATGAGCAGTTCTTC CASSFTGLGHGNEQFF
TRBD1 TRBJ1-1 TRBV7-8 few TGTGCCAGCAGCCCTCGTTTACAGGGGGGATCCACTGAAGCTTTCTTT CASSPRLQGGSTEAFF
- TRBJ1-2 TRBV28 - TGTGCCAGCAGCTCCCCGGGCGGGGCTAACTATGGCTACACCTTC CASSSPGGANYGYTF
- TRBJ2-2 TRBV19 - TGTGCCAGTAGTCCCAGGCCCGTCGGGGGCGGGGAGCTGTTTTTT CASSPRPVGGGELFF